The clone carrying this T cell receptor (beta chain) was observed once. This sample stems from a study of control samples from healthy donors and cancer patients. TCRdb's copy holds only in-frame clones and misses some; the assay was immunoSEQ multiplex PCR. The table includes 40,000 to 55,000 clones, more than 65% detected once. The CDR3 has 15 amino acids. V was shortened by 0 bases and J by 5 bases, with 10 bases between the two germline ends. CDR1 and CDR2 from the germline V gene are SGHVS and FQNEAQ. The gene calls are TRBV7-8 and TRBJ1-4, with D tentatively TRBD1 (5 bases). Material for sequencing was formalin-fixed, paraffin-embedded tissue. This sequence originates from a male donor with melanoma. CDR3 coding DNA: TGTGCCAGCAGCTTAGCGGGGGGGATGAATGAAAAACTGTTTTTT. The encoded protein is CASSLAGGMNEKLFF.